The entry that follows covers one T cell receptor (beta chain) sequence. This clonotype was seen at least ten times. Its binding antigen is unknown. Qualities for individual bases were not recorded, and no much larger clone is one base off. The data were obtained in a study of T cells in Graves' hyperthyroidism and ophthalmopathy (dated 2019 in TCRdb). For the wider study: Peripheral blood was sampled at the time of initial diagnosis, prior to any treatment. In roughly six Graves' hyperthyroidism patients, the study also compared T-cell repertoires from thyroid tissue with T-cell repertoires from blood. For training and testing, the approximately 92 patients in the discovery cohort were randomly divided in a 7:3 ratio. Prospective prediction of ophthalmopathy was tested in an independent validation cohort of fewer than 20 hyperthyroidism patients and 17 patients who later progressed to ophthalmopathy. Following sampling, methimazole starting at 30 mg daily was given to hyperthyroidism patients, and high-dose intravenous methylprednisolone was given to ophthalmopathy patients. TCR Vbeta CDR3 sequencing of fewer than 150 peripheral blood samples (over 40 ophthalmopathy, roughly 72 hyperthyroidism and around 17 progressor patients) is reported in the paper. TCR V-J signatures able to tell the groups apart were searched for in a discovery cohort of 100 patients, of whom about 40 had Graves' ophthalmopathy and around 57 had stable Graves' hyperthyroidism. The full study reports these points: Sample size was not statistically predetermined, and blinding of investigators to group allocation was not performed. Most expanded thyroid clonotypes (frequency above 0.001) were also detected in blood, suggesting blood repertoires may reflect thyroid immune responses. A model built on a 13 V-J signature distinguished ophthalmopathy from stable hyperthyroidism, reaching around 87% sensitivity and about 81% specificity in cross-validation and 80%/75% in testing. In validation, the model predicted progression to ophthalmopathy a median of roughly six months before onset, with over 60% sensitivity and 72.22% specificity.

Stable Graves' hyperthyroidism was defined as no progression to ophthalmopathy during 18 months of follow-up. Hyperthyroidism patients were aged 18 to 65 years and newly diagnosed, with disease duration of less than 2 months. Exclusion was applied to patients with uncontrolled infections, other autoimmune diseases, pregnancy or lactation. Diagnoses relied on clinical symptoms, serum thyroxine and TRAb, thyroid ultrasound and orbital computed tomography. Ficoll-Paque density gradient centrifugation was used to isolate PBMCs from around 9.1 ml of fresh peripheral blood. Trizol reagent was used to extract total RNA, and RNA quality was then checked on an Agilent 2100 Bioanalyzer. The CDR3 sequence holds 16 residues, the cysteine and phenylalanine included. Just CDR3 DNA is preserved here, 48 bases in frame from base 1. The germline V gene provides CDR1 MNHEY and CDR2 SVGAGI. Compared with germline, V lacks 2 bases and J lacks 2 bases; bases without a gene match: 8.

TCR beta CDR3 regions were amplified from RNA transcripts. The TCR CDR3 was subjected to a first round of RT-PCR using the HTBI primer set and the Qiagen OneStep RT-PCR kit. Libraries were constructed in a second round of multiplex PCR, after which size selection and purification were performed. Sequencing of the libraries was done on an Illumina HiSeq2000 using paired-end 100 bp reads. The published analysis was carried out like this. SOAPnuke was used to process the raw data, removing reads that contained adapters or uncalled bases, had a mean Phred below 15, or lacked an exact match to the constant primer or identifier. COPE v1.2.5 was used to merge high-quality paired reads, and clonotypes were defined as unique nucleotide sequences. MiTCR v1.1 was used to align clonotypes to the IMGT TRBV, TRBD and TRBJ reference segments. Analysis was restricted to V-J combinations with a frequency above 0.0001, which covered roughly 99% of repertoires. The TCS score was defined as the ratio of F50 (clonal expansion) to E x V (chaos), calculated using BLOSUM62-based TCRdist between CDR3 peptides within each V-J. Welch's t-statistics and random forest reduced around 510 V-J features to roughly 13, which were used in a naive Bayes classifier (R e1071). Using fastp trimming at Q25 and MiXCR clonotype assembly, TCRdb reanalyzed the public sequencing data and kept in-frame beta chains. Every CDR3 protein is listed once, alongside the most common genes and DNA of its rows. It is TCRdb's table, rather than the study itself, that gives the V and J calls and clone size. For this sample the table gives about 420,000 distinct CDR3 sequences, of which around 16% were detected only once. About 14% of the sample rests with the top ten.

The sequencing input was blood. The TCR was taken from a woman aged 18-29 years with Graves' hyperthyroidism. The receptor chain draws on TRBV6-5 and TRBJ1-2, with 7 central nucleotides matching TRBD1. The DNA is TGTGCCAGCAGTTACAGGGAGACAGGGCGGAACTATGGCTACACCTTC. Translation gives CASSYRETGRNYGYTF.